This TCR beta chain was retrieved from a study of cytomegalovirus exposure and HLA in healthy donors. Measured with immunoSEQ multiplex PCR; TCRdb has only the in-frame clones, and not every one. Of 100,000 or so clones in the sample, roughly nine tenths are singletons; the top ten hold about 6.5%. The CDR3 is made up of 13 amino acids. The V gene's germline CDR1 is SGHTA and CDR2 FQGNSA. Trimming took 4 bases from V and 4 from J, leaving 11 bases between them. The material sequenced was PBMCs. V usage is TRBV7-2 and J usage is TRBJ2-7; D perhaps matches TRBD2 (6 bases). The clonotype was recovered from a man younger than 30 in good health and CMV-seropositive. CDR3 loop: CASSSRDGYEQYF. Written as DNA, the CDR3 is TGTGCCAGCAGCTCGCGGGACGGATACGAGCAGTACTTC.